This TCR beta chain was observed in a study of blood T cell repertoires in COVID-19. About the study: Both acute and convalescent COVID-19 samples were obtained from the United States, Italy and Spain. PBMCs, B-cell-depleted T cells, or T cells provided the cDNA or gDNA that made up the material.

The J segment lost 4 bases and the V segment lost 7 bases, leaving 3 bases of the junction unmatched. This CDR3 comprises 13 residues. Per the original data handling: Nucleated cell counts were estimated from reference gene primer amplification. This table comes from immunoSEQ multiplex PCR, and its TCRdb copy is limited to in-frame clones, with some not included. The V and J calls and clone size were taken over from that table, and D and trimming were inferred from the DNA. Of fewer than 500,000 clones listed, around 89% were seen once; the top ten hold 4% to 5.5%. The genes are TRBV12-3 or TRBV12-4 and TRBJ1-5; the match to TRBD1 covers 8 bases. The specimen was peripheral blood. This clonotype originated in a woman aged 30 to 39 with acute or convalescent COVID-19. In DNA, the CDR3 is TGTGCCAGCACCGACAGGGGAAATCAGCCCCAGCATTTT. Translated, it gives CASTDRGNQPQHF.